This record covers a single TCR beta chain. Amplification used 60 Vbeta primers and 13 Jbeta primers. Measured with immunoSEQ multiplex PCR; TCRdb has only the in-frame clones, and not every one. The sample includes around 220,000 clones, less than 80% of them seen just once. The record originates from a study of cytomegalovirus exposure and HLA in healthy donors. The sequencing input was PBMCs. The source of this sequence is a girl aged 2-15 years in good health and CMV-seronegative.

DNA for the CDR3: TGTGCCAGTACAACCACCGGGGGAAATCAGCCCCAGCATTTT. Amino acid sequence: CASTTTGGNQPQHF. The rearrangement uses TRBV27 and TRBJ1-5; weak D call: TRBD1 (5 bases). CDR1 is MNHEY and CDR2 is SMNVEV in the germline V gene (reference sequence). The length of the CDR3 is 14 residues. The ends were cut back, 9 bases at V and 4 bases at J, with 16 bases in the middle.